This T cell receptor beta chain was identified during a study of blood T cell repertoires in COVID-19. The wider study: Samples taken during acute and convalescent COVID-19 were collected in the United States, Italy and Spain. From T cells, B-cell-depleted T cells, or PBMCs came the material, which was cDNA or gDNA.

Only a few counts were recorded for this clone. The CDR3 extends over 12 amino acids. The V gene end was trimmed by 5 bases and the J gene end by 12 bases; junction bases not matched to a gene: 5. The V gene's germline CDR1 is MNHEY and CDR2 SMNVEV (reference sequence). Per the study methods: Amplification from reference gene primers served as the basis for estimated nucleated cell counts. Generated by immunoSEQ multiplex PCR, the TCRdb table keeps only in-frame clones and is missing some. The V and J calls and clone size come from that table; D and trimming were worked out from the DNA. The repertoire holds approximately 75,000 clones, approximately 78% seen once, with about 9.8% in the top ten.

The TCR comes from a woman older than 75 with acute or convalescent COVID-19. Sequences were obtained from peripheral blood. The chain has TRBV27 and TRBJ2-1, with 9 bases lining up with TRBD1. CDR3: CASSPLDRGQFF. CDR3 in DNA: TGTGCCAGCAGTCCCTTGGACAGGGGGCAGTTCTTC.